These 25 T cell receptor beta chains originate from one sample sequenced in a study of CXCR3-negative and CXCR3-positive naive CD8 T cells. Study results and limitations: Naive cells with CXCR3 showed TRB CDR3s that were more hydrophobic than those in CXCR3-negative naive cells.

The authors prepared UMI-labeled TRB cDNA libraries by 5' RACE. TCRdb reprocessed the 5' RACE reads, keeping one entry per CDR3 protein, no DNA. This sample's table reports about 85,000 distinct CDR3 sequences. Antigens for these TCRs are unknown. The source material was naive CXCR3+ CD8+ T cells from blood. Documented subset: CD45RO-CCR7+CD27+CD95- naive CD8+ T cells expressing CXCR3 (TNR3+). These receptors all stem from a human donor in good health. Some clones in this sample may be carry-over from other donors' samples.

The chain is built from TRBV28 and TRBJ2-7; absent DNA, TCRdb's TRBD1 call cannot be checked. CDR1 MDHEN and CDR2 SYDVKM come from the germline V gene. The CDR3 has 14 residues. Here the CDR3 reads CASSLLGGRYEQYF.

The CDR3 sequence: CATQKGSGRIYEQYF. This chain connects TRBV15 to TRBJ2-7; TCRdb selects TRBD2, and the lack of DNA leaves this call unchecked. The CDR3 sequence is 15 residues long. Germline-derived CDR1 and CDR2 are LNHNV and YYDKDF (reference sequence).

V gene TRBV20-1 combines with J gene TRBJ2-7; the TCRdb call, TRBD2, lacks DNA for checking. The CDR3 consists of 14 residues. Germline V gene sequence: CDR1 DFQATT, CDR2 SNEGSKA (reference sequence). The CDR3 protein is CSAHRSGTGDEQYF.

The chain carries TRBV28 and TRBJ2-5; TCRdb picks TRBD2, but there is no DNA to check that call. Per germline, CDR1 MDHEN and CDR2 SYDVKM. CDR3 length equals 19 residues. CDR3 sequence: CASSLGLAAGPRNGETQYF.

V is TRBV6-2 or TRBV6-3 and J is TRBJ2-1. Germline V lookup: CDR1 MNHEY, CDR2 SVGEGT. The CDR3 is made up of 15 amino acids. CDR3 loop: CASSPFSSPYNEQFF.

The chain joins TRBV29-1 to TRBJ2-7; TCRdb proposes TRBD1, but this gene call is untestable without DNA. CDR3 length: 13 amino acids. CDR1 and CDR2 from the germline V gene are SQVTM and ANQGSEA. The CDR3 region is CSARTGSAYEQYF.

V is TRBV5-1 and J is TRBJ2-3; lacking DNA, the TRBD1 call made by TCRdb goes unchecked. This CDR3 spans 14 amino acids. From germline, CDR1 is SGHRS and CDR2 YFSETQ. CDR3 sequence reads: CASSSGQVGDTQYF.

The CDR3 spells CASSPERSGPQHF. The chain recombines TRBV5-1 with TRBJ1-5. The length of the CDR3 is 13 residues. Germline V gene sequence: CDR1 SGHRS, CDR2 YFSETQ.

The chain joins TRBV10-3 to TRBJ1-1; the D gene TCRdb calls, TRBD1, cannot be checked with no DNA. Germline-derived CDR1 and CDR2 are ENHRY and SYGVKD. This CDR3 has 13 residues. The CDR3 spells CAIGPTGSTEAFF.

CDR3 loop: CASSLSDGYTF. V and J are TRBV28 and TRBJ1-2. There are 11 residues in the CDR3. Germline assignment: CDR1 MDHEN and CDR2 SYDVKM.

This sequence joins TRBV29-1 and TRBJ2-2; TCRdb proposes TRBD1, but this gene call is untestable without DNA. The germline V gene encodes CDR1 SQVTM and CDR2 ANQGSEA. This CDR3 contains 16 residues. CDR3: CSAQAGQGPNTGELFF.

The chain has TRBV7-6 and TRBJ2-3; TCRdb lists TRBD2, though no DNA is available to test this call. Germline CDR1 reads SGHVS; CDR2 reads FNYEAQ. The CDR3 runs to 17 residues. The CDR3 sequence is CASSLILTSGSTDTQYF.

The rearrangement joins TRBV7-8 to TRBJ2-7; TCRdb gives TRBD2 as the D gene, but with no DNA this cannot be confirmed. This CDR3 has 15 residues. Germline lookup yields CDR1 SGHVS and CDR2 FQNEAQ. The CDR3 loop reads CASSPTSGRAGEQYF. The full variable domain, completed using reference TRBV7-8 and TRBJ2-7, is GAGVSQSPRYKVAKRGQDVALRCDPISGHVSLFWYQQALGQGPEFLTYFQNEAQLDKSGLPSDRFFAERPEGSVSTLKIQRTQQEDSAVYLCASSPTSGRAGEQYFGPGTRLTVT.

The V gene is TRBV2, the J gene TRBJ2-7; TCRdb returns TRBD1, unconfirmable since there is no DNA. The CDR3 totals 14 residues. CDR1 is SNHLY and CDR2 is FYNNEI in the germline V gene. The CDR3 here is CASPEGTVTYEQYF.

V usage is TRBV6-4 and J usage is TRBJ2-3. Germline values: CDR1 MRHNA, CDR2 SNTAGT. This CDR3 is 14 amino acids long. CDR3 region: CASKGGRYTDTQYF.

The chain employs TRBV10-1 and TRBJ1-5; the TRBD1 assignment by TCRdb is unverifiable without DNA. Germline CDR1 reads WNHNN; CDR2 reads SYGVQD (reference sequence). The CDR3 has 16 residues. This CDR3 reads CASSDKGPTGTQPQHF.

V usage is TRBV24-1 and J usage is TRBJ2-7; the TCRdb call, TRBD1, lacks DNA for checking. Germline CDR1 KGHDR, CDR2 SFDVKD. The CDR3 has 13 residues. CDR3 loop: CATSTTGGDEQYF.

The CDR3 loop reads CASSKGHPGPLAGEAPHTDTQYF. The V and J genes are TRBV21-1 and TRBJ2-3; TCRdb calls TRBD2, which cannot be checked without DNA. TRBV21-1 is described as a pseudogene. This CDR3 is built from 23 residues.

The chain has TRBV29-1 and TRBJ2-5; absent DNA, TCRdb's TRBD2 call cannot be checked. This CDR3 contains 13 residues. Germline lookup yields CDR1 SQVTM and CDR2 ANQGSEA. The CDR3 is CSVELGPSETQYF. The full variable domain, in which reference TRBV29-1 and TRBJ2-5 provide the parts outside the CDR3, is SAVISQKPSRDICQRGTSLTIQCQVDSQVTMMFWYRQQPGQSLTLIATANQGSEATYESGFVIDKFPISRPNLTFSTLTVSNMSPEDSSIYLCSVELGPSETQYFGPGTRLLVL.

V usage is TRBV2 and J usage is TRBJ2-2; no DNA is available, so the TRBD1 call from TCRdb remains unchecked. The CDR3 has 19 amino acids. From germline, CDR1 is SNHLY and CDR2 FYNNEI. The CDR3: CASSEEYKWDIRRSGELFF.

V is TRBV20-1 and J is TRBJ1-3. Germline CDR1 DFQATT, CDR2 SNEGSKA (reference sequence). CDR3 length: 16 amino acids. The CDR3 loop reads CSARDRWGTSGNTIYF.

V is TRBV7-6 and J is TRBJ2-7; TCRdb selects TRBD1, and the lack of DNA leaves this call unchecked. Germline assignment: CDR1 SGHVS and CDR2 FNYEAQ. The CDR3 loop spans 15 amino acids. This chain's CDR3 is CASSLAADREVEQYF.

CDR3: CASSLGLADNTGELFF. This chain uses TRBV13 with TRBJ2-2. Germline V gene data show CDR1 as PRHDT and CDR2 as FYEKMQ (reference sequence). CDR3 length: 16 residues.

The chain recombines TRBV6-5 with TRBJ2-7. This CDR3 spans 14 amino acids. Germline V gives CDR1 MNHEY, CDR2 SVGAGI. CDR3 loop: CASKVADTHYEQYF.

This chain joins TRBV21-1 and TRBJ2-6; TCRdb gives TRBD1 as the D gene, but with no DNA this cannot be confirmed. TRBV21-1 is a listed pseudogene. CDR3 size: 16 residues. The CDR3: CASSKGDASGANVLTF.